This TCR beta chain derives from a study of cytotoxic CD8 clonotypes in ibrutinib-treated CLL. Library input was about 1.8 micrograms of DNA from cryopreserved PBMCs. Germline V CDR1 and CDR2: MDHEN, SYDVKM. V lost 3 bases, J lost 8 bases, and 26 bases lay in between. The CDR3 is made up of 18 amino acids. Produced via immunoSEQ multiplex PCR; TCRdb's table is partial and in-frame only. The data hold approximately 150,000 clones, with approximately 80% observed a single time. The sample consisted of PBMCs, taken after 12 months of ibrutinib treatment. The chain combines TRBV28 with TRBJ2-1; TRBD2 might be the D (6 bases). The receptor was isolated from a human donor with chronic lymphocytic leukemia. Here the CDR3 DNA reads TGTGCCAGCAGTTTCCAAGGGGTAGGCGGGGCGCCCTGGGATGAGCAGTTCTTC. Its protein is CASSFQGVGGAPWDEQFF.